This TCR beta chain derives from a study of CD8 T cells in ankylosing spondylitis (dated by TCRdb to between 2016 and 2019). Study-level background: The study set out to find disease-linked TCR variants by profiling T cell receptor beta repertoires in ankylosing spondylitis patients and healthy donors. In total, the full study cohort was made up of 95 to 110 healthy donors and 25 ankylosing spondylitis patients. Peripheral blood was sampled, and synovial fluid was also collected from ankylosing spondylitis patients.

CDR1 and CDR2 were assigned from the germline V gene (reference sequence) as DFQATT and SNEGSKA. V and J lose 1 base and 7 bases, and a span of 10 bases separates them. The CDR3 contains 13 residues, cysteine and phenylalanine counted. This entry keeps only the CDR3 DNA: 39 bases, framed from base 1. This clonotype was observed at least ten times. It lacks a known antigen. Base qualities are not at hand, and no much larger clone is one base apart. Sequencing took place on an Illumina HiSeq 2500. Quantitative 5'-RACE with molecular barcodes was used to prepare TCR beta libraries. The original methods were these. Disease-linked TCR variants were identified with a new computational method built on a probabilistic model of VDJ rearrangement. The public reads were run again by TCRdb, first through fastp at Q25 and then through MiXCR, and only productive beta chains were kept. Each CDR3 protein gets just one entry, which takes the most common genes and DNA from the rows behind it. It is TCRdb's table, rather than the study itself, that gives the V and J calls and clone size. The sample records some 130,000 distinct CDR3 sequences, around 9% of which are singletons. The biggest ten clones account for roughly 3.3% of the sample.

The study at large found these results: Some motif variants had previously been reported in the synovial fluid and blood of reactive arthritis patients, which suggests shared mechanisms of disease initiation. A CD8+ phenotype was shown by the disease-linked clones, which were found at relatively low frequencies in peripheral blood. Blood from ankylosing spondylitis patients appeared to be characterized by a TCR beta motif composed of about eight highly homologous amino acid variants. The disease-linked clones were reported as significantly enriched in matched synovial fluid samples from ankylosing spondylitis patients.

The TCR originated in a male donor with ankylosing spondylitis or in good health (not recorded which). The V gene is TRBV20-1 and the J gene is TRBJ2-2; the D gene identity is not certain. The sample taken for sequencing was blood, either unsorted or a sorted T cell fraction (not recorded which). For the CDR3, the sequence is CSARGSYIGELFF. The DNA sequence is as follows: TGCAGTGCTAGAGGGTCCTACATCGGGGAGCTGTTTTTT.